Described below is a single TCR beta chain sequence and its context. The target antigen is unknown. Sample time point: cycle 4 day 1 (C4D1), after five to seven weeks of nivolumab. Every patient experienced relapse after autologous stem cell transplantation, and brentuximab vedotin exposure varied. Using immunoSEQ multiplex PCR, the repertoire was profiled, and TCRdb retains in-frame clones only, with some absent. The sample yields approximately 17,000 clones, about 61% seen once. Germline CDR1 is SNHLY and CDR2 is FYNNEI. The length of the CDR3 is 18 residues. V lost 4 bases to trimming and J lost 0 bases; unmatched junction nucleotides: 12. These data are taken from a study of PD-1 blockade in classical Hodgkin lymphoma. Notes on the study in general: According to reports, newly diagnosed patients had lower baseline TCR diversity than healthy donors, and relapsed/refractory patients had lower baseline TCR diversity still.

Sequenced here: peripheral blood mononuclear cells (PBMCs), sampled before the fourth cycle of nivolumab. The rearrangement uses TRBV2 and TRBJ1-5, with TRBD1 matching over 7 bases. The receptor comes from a human donor with classical Hodgkin lymphoma. CDR3 residues: CASSGPGGASYSNQPQHF. The CDR3 nucleotides are TGTGCCAGCAGTGGTCCAGGGGGGGCGAGCTATAGCAATCAGCCCCAGCATTTT.